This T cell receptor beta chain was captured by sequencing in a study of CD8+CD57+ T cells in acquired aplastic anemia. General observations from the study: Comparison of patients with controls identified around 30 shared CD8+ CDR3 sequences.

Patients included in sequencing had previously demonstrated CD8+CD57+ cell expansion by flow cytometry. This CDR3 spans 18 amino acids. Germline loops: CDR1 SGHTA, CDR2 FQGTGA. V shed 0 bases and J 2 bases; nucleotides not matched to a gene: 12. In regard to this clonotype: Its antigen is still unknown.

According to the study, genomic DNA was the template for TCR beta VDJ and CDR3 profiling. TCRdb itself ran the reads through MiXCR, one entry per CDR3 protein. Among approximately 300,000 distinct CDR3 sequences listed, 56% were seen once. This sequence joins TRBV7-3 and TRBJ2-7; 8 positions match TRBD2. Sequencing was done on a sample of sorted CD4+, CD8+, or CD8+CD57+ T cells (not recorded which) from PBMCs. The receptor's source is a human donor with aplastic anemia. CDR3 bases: TGTGCCAGCAGCTTAACGGGCGCGGGGGGTAACCACCCCTACGAGCAGTACTTC. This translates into CASSLTGAGGNHPYEQYF.